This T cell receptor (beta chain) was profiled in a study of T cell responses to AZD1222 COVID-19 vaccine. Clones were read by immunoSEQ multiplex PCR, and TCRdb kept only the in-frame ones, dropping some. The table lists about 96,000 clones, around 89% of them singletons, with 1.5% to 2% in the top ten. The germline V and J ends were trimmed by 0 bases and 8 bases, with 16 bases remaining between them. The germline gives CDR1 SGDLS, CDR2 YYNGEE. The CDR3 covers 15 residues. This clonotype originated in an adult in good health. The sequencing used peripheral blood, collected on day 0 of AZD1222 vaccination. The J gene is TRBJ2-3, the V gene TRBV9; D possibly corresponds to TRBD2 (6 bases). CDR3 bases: TGTGCCAGCAGCGTAGAGGCGGGACGATGGGGTACGCAGTATTTT. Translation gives CASSVEAGRWGTQYF.